This TCR beta chain was captured in a study of blood T cell repertoires in COVID-19. Study details: Samples taken during acute and convalescent COVID-19 were collected in the United States, Italy and Spain. PBMCs, B-cell-depleted T cells, or T cells provided the cDNA or gDNA that made up the material.

The data were produced by immunoSEQ multiplex PCR, yet TCRdb's version contains in-frame clones alone and is incomplete. The repertoire holds 45,000 to 50,000 clones, with approximately 90% as singletons. The CDR3 contains 14 residues. V lost 3 bases and J lost 2, with 11 bases in between. Germline loops: CDR1 SGHNT, CDR2 YYREEE (reference sequence). The chain is built from TRBV5-4 and TRBJ2-5, with D possibly TRBD2 on 6 matching bases. The receptor comes from a man in his fifties or sixties with active COVID-19. The specimen sequenced was peripheral blood. The CDR3 bases are TGTGCCAGCAGCTCCGGGACTTTTCAAGAGACCCAGTACTTC. This codes for CASSSGTFQETQYF.